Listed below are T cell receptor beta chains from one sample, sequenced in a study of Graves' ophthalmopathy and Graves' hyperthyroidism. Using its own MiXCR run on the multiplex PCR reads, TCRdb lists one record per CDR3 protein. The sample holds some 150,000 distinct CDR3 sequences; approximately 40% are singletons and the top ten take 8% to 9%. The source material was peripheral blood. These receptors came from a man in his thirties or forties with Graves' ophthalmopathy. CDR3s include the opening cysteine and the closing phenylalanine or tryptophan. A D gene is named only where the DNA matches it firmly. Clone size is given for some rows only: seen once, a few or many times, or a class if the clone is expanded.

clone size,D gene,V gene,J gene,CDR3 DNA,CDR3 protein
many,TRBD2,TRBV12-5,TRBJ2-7,TGTGCTAGTGGTCGATCGCGGGGGGAAAATCAGTACTTC,CASGRSRGENQYF
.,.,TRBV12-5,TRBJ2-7,TGTGCTAGTGGACTAAGTCAGGTTTTCTACGAGCAGTACTTC,CASGLSQVFYEQYF
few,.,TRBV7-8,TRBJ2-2,TGTGCCAGCAGCTTACGAGGCTACTCTACCGGGGAGCTGTTTTTT,CASSLRGYSTGELFF
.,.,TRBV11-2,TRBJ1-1,TGTGCCAGCAGCGAGCAACCGGGACAACCGAACACTGAAGCTTTCTTT,CASSEQPGQPNTEAFF
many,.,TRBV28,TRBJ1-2,TGTGCCAGCAGTCTGCCCAGGGGCTCGGATGGCTACACCTTC,CASSLPRGSDGYTF
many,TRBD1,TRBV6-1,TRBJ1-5,TGTGCCAGCAGTAAGACAGGGGCTGGAGGTCAGCCCCAGCATTTT,CASSKTGAGGQPQHF
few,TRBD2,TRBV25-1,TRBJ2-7,TGTGCCAGCATTTCCAGCGGGAGGAGGGAGCAGTACTTC,CASISSGRREQYF
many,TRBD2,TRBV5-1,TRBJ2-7,TGCGCCAGCAGCCGATCTAGACTAGCGGGAAAGTCTCCCTCCTACGAGCAGTACTTC,CASSRSRLAGKSPSYEQYF
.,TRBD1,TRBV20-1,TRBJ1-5,TGCAGTGCTAGAGATATCAGGGGGCATCAGCCCCAGCATTTT,CSARDIRGHQPQHF
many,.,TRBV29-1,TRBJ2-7,TGCAGCGTTGTGGGAAGGGGCCACTACGAGCAGTACTTC,CSVVGRGHYEQYF
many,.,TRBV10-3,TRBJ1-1,TGTGCCATCAGTGGAGGACGGATGAACACTGAAGCTTTCTTT,CAISGGRMNTEAFF
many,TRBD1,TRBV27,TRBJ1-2,TGTGCCAGCAGTTTAGCACGGGGACAGGGTATTGGTGGCTACACCTTC,CASSLARGQGIGGYTF
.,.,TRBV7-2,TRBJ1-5,TGTGCCAGCAACAAGGGCGGCGGCTTTTATCAGCCCCAGCATTTT,CASNKGGGFYQPQHF
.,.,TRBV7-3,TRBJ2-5,TGTGCCAGCAGCTTAAGGACAGCCAGCGAAGAGACCCAGTACTTC,CASSLRTASEETQYF
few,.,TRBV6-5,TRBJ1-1,TGTGCCAGCAGTTCTGTGGGGGTGACTGAAGCTTTCTTT,CASSSVGVTEAFF
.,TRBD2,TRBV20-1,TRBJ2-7,TGCAGTGCTGGGAGACTAGCGGCCTACGAGCAGTACTTC,CSAGRLAAYEQYF
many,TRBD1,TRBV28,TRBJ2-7,TGTGCCAGCAGTTTAGAGGACAGGGGCCGGACTAGCTTC,CASSLEDRGRTSF
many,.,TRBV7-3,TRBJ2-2,TGTGCCAGCAGTCGAACCGGGACGAGAAACACCGGGGAGCTGTTTTTT,CASSRTGTRNTGELFF
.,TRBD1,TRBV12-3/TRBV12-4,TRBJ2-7,TGTGCCAGCAGTTTAGGGGGACAGATGAGATACGAGCAGTACTTC,CASSLGGQMRYEQYF
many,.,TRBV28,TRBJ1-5,TGTGCCAGCAGTTTGGAGGGACTCAGGGTGGGGCTTTATAGCAATCAGCCCCAGCATTTT,CASSLEGLRVGLYSNQPQHF
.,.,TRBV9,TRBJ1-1,TGTGCCAGCAGCGTAGGGCCAGACCCAACCACTGAAGCTTTCTTT,CASSVGPDPTTEAFF
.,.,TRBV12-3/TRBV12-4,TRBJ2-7,TGTGCCAGCAGCTCGACAGGCCTTCTCTACGAGCAGTACTTC,CASSSTGLLYEQYF
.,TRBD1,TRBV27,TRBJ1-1,TGTGCCAGCAGTCTCTACCCGGCGACAGGGAGGGGAAACACTGAAGCTTTCTTT,CASSLYPATGRGNTEAFF
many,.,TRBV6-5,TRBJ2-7,TGTGCCAGCAGGAGGGACACTGCCTACGAGCAGTACTTC,CASRRDTAYEQYF
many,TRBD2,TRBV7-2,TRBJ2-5,TGTGCCAGCAGCGAGGGAGGGGCCCAGTACTTC,CASSEGGAQYF
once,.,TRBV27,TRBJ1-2,TGTGCCAGCAGTTCCCTCTGGGGCTATGGCTACACCTTC,CASSSLWGYGYTF
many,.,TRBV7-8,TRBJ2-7,TGTGCCAGCAGCCCCCTAACCCTCGAGCAGTACTTC,CASSPLTLEQYF
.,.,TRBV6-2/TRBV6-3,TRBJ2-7,TGTGCCAGCAGTTACTCGAGCCCCGGGGAGCAGTACTTC,CASSYSSPGEQYF
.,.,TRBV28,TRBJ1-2,TGTGCCAGCAGTTGGGGCCTTAACTATGGCTACACCTTC,CASSWGLNYGYTF
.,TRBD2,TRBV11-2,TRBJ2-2,TGTGCCAGCAGCTCCTCACTAGCGGGAGACGACGGGGAGCTGTTTTTT,CASSSSLAGDDGELFF
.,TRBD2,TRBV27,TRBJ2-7,TGTGCCAGCAGTTTATCCAGCGGGAGGACCTATTCGAGGCAGTACTTC,CASSLSSGRTYSRQYF
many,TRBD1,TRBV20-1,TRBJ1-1,TGCAGTGCTAGCTCGGACAGGGAGGCTGAAGCTTTCTTT,CSASSDREAEAFF
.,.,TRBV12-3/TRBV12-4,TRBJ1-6,TGTGCCAGCAGTTTTTGGGGAACCAATAATTCACCCCTCCACTTT,CASSFWGTNNSPLHF
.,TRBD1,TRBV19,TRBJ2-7,TGTGCCAGTAGTACCTCCGGGACAGGGCCCTACGAGCAGTACTTC,CASSTSGTGPYEQYF
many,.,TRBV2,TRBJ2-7,TGTGCCAGCAGTGAAGGACTGGGCGAGCAGTACTTC,CASSEGLGEQYF
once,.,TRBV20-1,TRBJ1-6,TGCAGTGCTGGGGAGGGAAGTAATTCACCCCTCCACTTT,CSAGEGSNSPLHF
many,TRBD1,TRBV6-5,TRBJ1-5,TGTGCCAGCAGGTCGGGACAGGGGTTAGGTCAGCCCCAGCATTTT,CASRSGQGLGQPQHF
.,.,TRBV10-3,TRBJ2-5,TGTGCCGCCAGAACTCAAGAGACCCAGTACTTC,CAARTQETQYF
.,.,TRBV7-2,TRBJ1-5,TGTGCCAGCAGCTTAGTAGTAGGAGTCAATCAGCCCCAGCATTTT,CASSLVVGVNQPQHF